The clone carrying this T cell receptor beta chain was seen only a few times. What it recognizes is unknown. This sample was included in a study of cytomegalovirus exposure and HLA in healthy donors. Points from the study as a whole: It is likely that the observed cluster of highly shared sequence variants was a sequencing artifact. Under in vitro conditions, a few CMV-associated chains were confirmed as specific for CMV antigens. Follow-up analysis later connected one missense variant in DCLRE1C with trimming of TCR beta V- and J-genes.

PCR used 60 Vbeta primers and 13 Jbeta primers. TCRdb keeps only in-frame clones here, not all; method: immunoSEQ multiplex PCR. The top ten hold less than 2% of the sample, which has 130,000 to 150,000 clones, less than 10% seen once. This CDR3 comprises 17 residues. The germline V gene has CDR1 SEHNR and CDR2 FQNEAQ (reference sequence). Trimming took off 3 bases at V and 0 bases at J, with 12 bases between the two ends. The chain joins TRBV7-9 to TRBJ2-6, with D unclear. Sequenced input: PBMCs. The TCR sequence derives from a male donor in good health and CMV-seronegative. The CDR3 reads CASSFVVLSSGANVLTF. The CDR3 DNA reads TGTGCCAGCAGCTTTGTTGTTCTCAGCTCTGGGGCCAACGTCCTGACTTTC.